This T cell receptor (beta chain) was recorded in a study of blood T cell repertoires in COVID-19. Study information: Acute and convalescent COVID-19 samples came from the United States, Italy and Spain.

The table came from immunoSEQ multiplex PCR; TCRdb's copy has only in-frame clones and leaves some out. The sample shows around 130,000 clones, roughly 79% of them seen only once. The trim removed 2 bases at V and 10 bases at J, leaving 8 bases unmatched. CDR1 and CDR2 (germline): SGHAT, FQNNGV. The CDR3 consists of 16 residues. This sequence was found in a human donor in a cohort sampled during active COVID-19. Sequencing was performed on peripheral blood. The V call is TRBV11-2, the J call TRBJ2-1; 13 bases fit TRBD2. CDR3 residues: CASSLLRLAGGKEQFF. The CDR3 region has the DNA TGTGCCAGCAGCTTACTGAGACTAGCGGGGGGAAAAGAGCAGTTCTTC.